This entry describes one TCR beta chain. This sample is drawn from a study of PD-1 blockade in classical Hodgkin lymphoma. TCRdb's table, derived via immunoSEQ multiplex PCR, lists solely in-frame clones and lacks some. Here the sample spans under 95,000 clones, around nine tenths being singletons. Each patient's relapse followed autologous stem cell transplantation, and brentuximab vedotin exposure varied. V was clipped by 4 bases and J by 2 bases, with 13 bases between them. This CDR3 comprises 15 residues. In germline, CDR1 is SEHNR, CDR2 FQNEAQ (reference sequence). The chain has TRBV7-9 and TRBJ2-3, with D perhaps TRBD2 (6 bases). The clonotype comes from a human donor with classical Hodgkin lymphoma. The input for sequencing was peripheral blood mononuclear cells (PBMCs), taken before the second cycle of nivolumab. The CDR3 DNA follows: TGTGCCAGCAGCTCAACTAGCACATACACAGATACGCAGTATTTT. Residues: CASSSTSTYTDTQYF.